The 2 T cell receptor beta chains in this list originate from one sample, sequenced in a study of molecular identifiers for immune sequencing clone quantification. TCRdb called the PCR reads again in MiXCR, with one record for every CDR3 protein. The sample shows 600,000 to 650,000 distinct CDR3 sequences, 20% of them seen only once. Sequencing was performed on naive CD8+ T cells from blood, with Jurkat cell RNA spiked in. This sample's subset: FACS-sorted CD8+CD4-CCR7+CD45RA+ naive T cells. Every receptor here comes from a human donor in good health. Some libraries in this study had Jurkat cell RNA spiked in.

Ten or more counts support this clonotype. The chain has TRBV20-1 and TRBJ2-7, with D perhaps TRBD2 (6 bases). The CDR3 runs 12 residues. The V gene's germline CDR1 is DFQATT and CDR2 SNEGSKA (reference sequence). Between the trimmed V and J ends, which lost 6 bases and 3 bases, there was a span of 12 bases. In nucleotides, the CDR3 is TGCAGTGCGCCGGCCGGGAGCTACGAGCAGTACTTC. Amino acid sequence: CSAPAGSYEQYF.

Points on this clonotype: This clone may be a read error of a much larger clone one base away. It is unclear where the CDR3 begins or ends on the DNA, so no DNA is shown, and the CDR3 is as TCRdb lists it. CDR3 sequence: CSVGQGSYDEQIF. The chain is built from TRBV29-1 and TRBJ2-1; TRBD1 reflects the table's D call only, with no check against the DNA. The CDR3 is made up of 13 amino acids, end residues included. Germline V CDR1 and CDR2: SQVTM, ANQGSEA.